The entry that follows covers one TCR beta chain sequence. Its antigen is not identified. These data are taken from a study of response to subunit inactivated influenza vaccine. Findings and caveats of the study: Each seasonal flu vaccination may recruit only limited new T cells, authors suggested.

TCRdb recomputed calls from the RT-PCR reads with MiXCR, one row per CDR3 protein. Among under 750,000 distinct CDR3 sequences, 10% to 15% were seen once, and the ten largest hold roughly 10%. The sequence was collected from a man aged 50 or older who received an inactivated influenza vaccine. Material: PBMCs from blood, obtained on the day of vaccination.

CDR3 protein: CASSQAVAGTQYF. As DNA, the CDR3 is TGTGCCAGCAGCCAAGCGGTGGCGGGTACGCAGTATTTT. The chain links TRBV11-3 to TRBJ2-3; the D gene is possibly TRBD2 (5 bases). Germline loops: CDR1 SGHNT, CDR2 YENEEA. Deletions cut 5 bases from V and 8 bases from J, with 14 bases between. The CDR3 loop spans 13 amino acids. Based on the CDR3 plus reference TRBV11-3 and TRBJ2-3, the full variable domain is EAGVVQSPRYKIIEKKQPVAFWCNPISGHNTLYWYLQNLGQGPELLIRYENEEAVDDSQLPKDRFSAERLKGVDSTLKIQPAELGDSAVYLCASSQAVAGTQYFGPGTRLTVL.